These 26 T cell receptor beta chains share one sample of origin, sequenced in a study of tumor and adjacent non-tumor tissue in lung cancer. This sample's RNA came from whole unsorted tissue. The library came from three nested PCR rounds adapted from ARM-PCR protocols. From the multiplex PCR reads, TCRdb called clonotypes with MiXCR, one entry per CDR3 protein. The top ten clones hold 8% to 9.5% of a sample with approximately 79,000 distinct CDR3 sequences, around 70% of them seen once. Specimen: lung tumor tissue. The receptors derive from a woman in her thirties or forties with non-small cell lung cancer.

A word on this clonotype: The final CDR3 position lacks the conserved phenylalanine or tryptophan, pointing to a likely read error. The chain joins TRBV11-1 to TRBJ2-5; D assignment may be TRBD1 or TRBD2 (5 bases each). CDR1 is SGHAT, CDR2 FQDESV, per germline (reference sequence). The CDR3 length is 15 residues. CDR3 region: CPSSLNAGALETQYL. The CDR3 DNA reads as TGTCCCAGCAGCCTTAACGCCGGGGCACTGGAGACCCAGTACCTC.

This clonotype was observed many times. The chain employs TRBV6-6 and TRBJ1-1; 7 positions agree with TRBD1. The length of the CDR3 is 11 residues. The germline V gene has CDR1 MNHNY and CDR2 SVGAGI (reference sequence). Trimming removed 7 bases from V and 7 bases from J; junction bases left unmatched: 3. In DNA, the CDR3 is TGTGCCAGCAAATGGGACAGTGAAGCTTTCTTT. This sequence encodes CASKWDSEAFF.

Notes on this clonotype: Its ends do not fully match the called genes, so a read error is possible. In DNA, the CDR3 is TGTGCCAGCAGCCCCGTCTTTGGGGAAGCATTCTTT. It translates to CASSPVFGEAFF. This chain connects TRBV11-3 to TRBJ1-1; no clear D gene. Germline values: CDR1 SGHNT, CDR2 YENEEA. The CDR3 length is 12 residues. Full variable domain (remainder filled in from reference TRBV11-3 and TRBJ1-1): EAGVVQSPRYKIIEKKQPVAFWCNPISGHNTLYWYLQNLGQGPELLIRYENEEAVDDSQLPKDRFSAERLKGVDSTLKIQPAELGDSAVYLCASSPVFGEAFFGQGTRLTVV.

In the case of this clonotype: The junction and the germline gene differ at one end; a read error may be behind it. The gene calls are TRBV7-8 and TRBJ2-1; 11 bases agree with TRBD2. The CDR3 is 15 residues long. Per the germline V gene, CDR1 is SGHVS and CDR2 is FQNEAQ. The CDR3 DNA reads TGTGTCAGCAACTTAGTAGCGGGGGGGCTTAGGAACTGGTTCTTC. Residues: CVSNLVAGGLRNWFF.

The chain couples TRBV30 to TRBJ2-1; D is perhaps TRBD1 or TRBD2 (5 bases each). Germline CDR1 GTSNPN, CDR2 SVGIG (reference sequence). Between the trimmed V and J ends, which lost 0 bases and 12 bases, there was a span of 15 bases. This CDR3 is built from 13 residues. CDR3 sequence: CAWSVLPGPRQFF. The CDR3 DNA sequence: TGTGCCTGGAGTGTACTACCGGGGCCGAGGCAGTTCTTC.

This clonotype was recorded a few times. The gene calls are TRBV29-1 and TRBJ2-7, with 8 bases identical to TRBD2. Germline CDR1 reads SQVTM; CDR2 reads ANQGSEA. CDR3 length: 15 residues. CDR3 sequence (DNA): TGCAACGCCTTGAGGTCGGGGGGGAGCCCCTACGAGCAGTACTTC. Its protein is CNALRSGGSPYEQYF.

This clonotype was seen many times. J is TRBJ1-1 and V is TRBV29-1; TRBD1 matches 7 bases. CDR1 is SQVTM, CDR2 ANQGSEA, per germline. J gave up 3 bases and V 5 bases, and 12 bases lay outside the gene matches. The CDR3 length is 15 residues. The CDR3 coding sequence is TGCAGCGTTCTTCAACAGGGGAGGGGCCACACTGAAGCTTTCTTT. Translating gives CSVLQQGRGHTEAFF.

Remarks on this clonotype: The junction does not match germline at one end; this may be a read error. The chain uses TRBV29-1 and TRBJ2-5; D may be TRBD1 (5 bases). Germline CDR1 is SQVTM and CDR2 is ANQGSEA. This CDR3 is 14 amino acids long. The CDR3 loop reads CSVGGQGLSKTQYF. DNA of the CDR3: TGCAGCGTTGGGGGTCAGGGTTTATCGAAGACTCAGTACTTC.

With respect to this clonotype: The conserved closing phenylalanine or tryptophan is absent in this CDR3, likely reflecting a read error. Because the CDR3's place on the DNA is in doubt, the DNA is left out and the CDR3 is given as listed by TCRdb. This sequence joins TRBV12-3 or TRBV12-4 and TRBJ1-5. The CDR3 comprises 14 residues, both ends counted. CDR3 protein: CASSFPGLNQPQHY.

This clonotype occurred once. One junction end disagrees with the germline gene, perhaps due to a read error. The chain employs TRBV20-1 and TRBJ1-4, with TRBD1 matching over 7 bases. The CDR3 runs 15 residues. Germline lookup yields CDR1 DFQATT and CDR2 SNEGSKA (reference sequence). The chain's CDR3 is CTARDPSDRTEKLFF. CDR3 coding DNA: TGCACTGCTAGAGATCCCTCGGACAGGACAGAAAAACTGTTTTTT.

A remark on this clonotype: A read error may account for a junction end that differs from germline. The chain joins TRBV6-2 or TRBV6-3 to TRBJ2-5; possible D gene TRBD2, 6 bases. CDR3 length equals 17 residues. Germline-derived CDR1 and CDR2 are MNHEY and SVGEGT. The CDR3 nucleotides read TGTACCAGCAGTTATTGGTTAAGCAAAGCGGGCCAAGAGACCCAGTACTTC. Amino acids: CTSSYWLSKAGQETQYF.

The genes are TRBV20-1 and TRBJ1-5; unclear D gene. Trimming cost V 5 bases and J 0 bases, with 11 bases left between them. From germline, CDR1 is DFQATT and CDR2 SNEGSKA (reference sequence). The CDR3 consists of 14 residues. The CDR3 nucleotides are TGCAGTGCTCCTTCGGGGTATAGCAATCAGCCCCAGCATTTT. Translation: CSAPSGYSNQPQHF.

A remark on this clonotype: It is likely a read error, because the conserved phenylalanine at the end of the CDR3 is missing. The V and J genes are TRBV10-2 and TRBJ2-1; the match to TRBD2 covers 10 bases. This CDR3 region has 16 residues. The germline V gene encodes CDR1 WSHSY and CDR2 SAAADI. The CDR3 loop reads CTSSESSGSSYNEQFL. In DNA, the CDR3 is TGCACCAGCAGTGAGTCTAGCGGGAGCTCCTACAATGAGCAGTTCCTC.

Ten or more counts support this clonotype. This rearrangement joins TRBV20-1 to TRBJ2-1; TRBD2 matches 9 bases. Trimming cost V 7 bases and J 8 bases; bases outside gene matches: 6. In germline, CDR1 is DFQATT, CDR2 SNEGSKA (reference sequence). The CDR3 covers 12 residues. CDR3 in DNA: TGCAGTGGCGGGGGGGCTTTGGATGAGCAGTTCTTC. Translating it yields CSGGGALDEQFF.

This clonotype was observed many times. The chain employs TRBV20-1 and TRBJ1-1; tentative D call: TRBD1 (6 bases). The germline gives CDR1 DFQATT, CDR2 SNEGSKA (reference sequence). This CDR3 has 13 residues. V was cut by 3 bases and J by 3 bases, with 11 bases left in between. The CDR3, as DNA: TGCAGTGCTAGCCGGGGGGCTGACACTGAAGCTTTCTTT. It encodes CSASRGADTEAFF.

V usage is TRBV12-3 or TRBV12-4 and J usage is TRBJ2-2, with a possible D match to TRBD1 (5 bases). This CDR3 has 13 residues. The V end lost 7 bases, the J end lost 4 bases, and 10 bases lay between the germline ends. CDR3 loop: CASNRQPTGELFF. The CDR3 region has the DNA TGTGCCAGCAACAGACAGCCCACCGGGGAGCTGTTTTTT.

On this clonotype itself: A read error may be the cause here, since a much bigger clone is one base away. CDR3 coding DNA: TGCAGCGTTGAAGTGGCGGGACATGAGTCAGATACGCAGTATTTT. Amino acid sequence: CSVEVAGHESDTQYF. The rearrangement uses TRBV29-1 and TRBJ2-3; the D call may be TRBD1 or TRBD2 (6 bases each). The CDR3 consists of 15 residues. V lost 1 base and J 4 bases, leaving 15 bases between the germline ends. The germline gives CDR1 SQVTM, CDR2 ANQGSEA.

This clonotype has at least ten counts. The chain carries TRBV13 and TRBJ2-1; 12 bases agree with TRBD2. The V gene end was trimmed by 5 bases and the J gene end by 8 bases; junction bases not matched to a gene: 19. The CDR3 has 19 residues. The germline V gene has CDR1 PRHDT and CDR2 FYEKMQ (reference sequence). The CDR3 DNA reads TGTGCCAGCAGCAGCTCTAGCGGGGGGGCCTCTCAGTATGTCGATGAGCAGTTCTTC. Protein: CASSSSSGGASQYVDEQFF.

With respect to this clonotype: Given the absence of the conserved phenylalanine or tryptophan at the CDR3 end, a read error is likely. V gene TRBV11-3 combines with J gene TRBJ2-7, with TRBD1 matching 7 bases. Gene TRBJ2-1 matches the end of the DNA better, so the J call may be wrong. CDR1 is SGHNT and CDR2 is YENEEA in the germline V gene. CDR3 length equals 14 residues. CDR3 amino acids: CASSSRDRDTEQFS. The CDR3 DNA sequence: TGTGCCAGCAGCTCCCGAGACAGGGACACGGAGCAGTTCTCC.

This clonotype was observed at least ten times. This chain links TRBV5-5 with TRBJ2-6; tentatively, D is TRBD1 or TRBD2 (5 bases each). Germline V gives CDR1 SGHKS, CDR2 YYEKEE (reference sequence). V was trimmed by 4 bases and J by 1 base, leaving 18 bases between them. CDR3 length: 18 amino acids. The CDR3: CASSRGTRGPSGANVLTF. The DNA for the CDR3 is TGTGCCAGCAGCCGAGGGACCCGCGGCCCATCTGGGGCCAACGTCCTGACTTTC.

V gene TRBV28 combines with J gene TRBJ2-7; 7 nucleotides match TRBD2. This CDR3 has 16 amino acids. Germline V gives CDR1 MDHEN, CDR2 SYDVKM. The V gene end was trimmed by 7 bases and the J gene end by 7 bases; junction bases not matched to a gene: 19. CDR3 DNA sequence: TGTGCCAGCACACCAGCGGGAACTACTGGCCGCGATGAGCAGTACTTC. This translates into CASTPAGTTGRDEQYF.

The chain carries TRBV28 and TRBJ2-5, with a weak D call TRBD2 (6 bases). This CDR3 is 20 amino acids long. V was clipped by 3 bases and J by 5 bases, with 31 bases between them. Germline V gives CDR1 MDHEN, CDR2 SYDVKM. CDR3 nucleotides: TGTGCCAGCAGTTTCCCCGCCTATCCCTTGATACTACGAGGAGGGGAGACCCAGTACTTC. Translation: CASSFPAYPLILRGGETQYF.

Only a few counts were recorded for this clonotype. The genes are TRBV20-1 and TRBJ2-7; D uncertain. CDR1 and CDR2 from the germline V gene are DFQATT and SNEGSKA (reference sequence). This CDR3 contains 14 residues. V gave up 1 base and J gave up 0 bases, with 10 bases separating them. The CDR3 sequence: CSARVRGSSYEQYF. For the CDR3, the DNA is TGCAGTGCTAGAGTCCGCGGATCCTCCTACGAGCAGTACTTC.

This clonotype was detected many times. J is TRBJ2-7 and V is TRBV7-9, with a possible D match to TRBD2 (5 bases). The CDR3 runs 16 residues. The V gene lost 4 bases and the J gene lost 2 bases, with 18 bases spanning the gap. From germline, CDR1 is SEHNR and CDR2 FQNEAQ (reference sequence). CDR3 sequence (DNA): TGTGCCAGCAGCTCCCCCGGAGCGGACCTAACCTACGAGCAGTACTTC. As protein: CASSSPGADLTYEQYF. Drawing the rest from reference TRBV7-9 and TRBJ2-7, the complete variable domain is DTGVSQNPRHKITKRGQNVTFRCDPISEHNRLYWYRQTLGQGPEFLTYFQNEAQLEKSRLLSDRFSAERPKGSFSTLEIQRTEQGDSAMYLCASSSPGADLTYEQYFGPGTRLTVT.

A remark on this clonotype: The germline gene is not matched at one end of the junction; a read error may be the cause. The chain joins TRBV28 to TRBJ2-7; no definite D call. In germline, CDR1 is MDHEN, CDR2 SYDVKM. The CDR3 contains 14 residues. CDR3 in amino acids: CASRSGTSPRQYFF. The CDR3 DNA follows: TGTGCCAGCAGATCCGGTACATCTCCTCGGCAGTACTTCTTC. Complete variable domain (other parts from reference TRBV28 and TRBJ2-7): DVKVTQSSRYLVKRTGEKVFLECVQDMDHENMFWYRQDPGLGLRLIYFSYDVKMKEKGDIPEGYSVSREKKERFSLILESASTNQTSMYLCASRSGTSPRQYFFGPGTRLTVT.

Comments on this clonotype: At one end, the junction sequence differs from germline, possibly due to a read error. V is TRBV13 and J is TRBJ2-3; no clear D gene. The CDR3 spans 11 residues. Looked up from germline, CDR1 is PRHDT and CDR2 is FYEKMQ (reference sequence). DNA for the CDR3: TGTGCCAACAGCTTAGAAGGTACGCAGAATTTT. Translating gives CANSLEGTQNF.